What follows are 26 T cell receptor beta chains derived from one specimen sequenced in a study of blood T cell repertoires in COVID-19. Produced via immunoSEQ multiplex PCR; TCRdb's table is partial and in-frame only. Of tens of thousands of clones listed, 70% to 90% were seen once; the top ten hold roughly 5%. Material for sequencing was peripheral blood. These receptors were obtained from a woman aged 70-85 years with active COVID-19.

The CDR3 DNA sequence: TGTGCCAGCAGCTTAGCGTCCCTAGCGGGGGGGCAGTATTTT. This translates into CASSLASLAGGQYF. This chain uses TRBV7-8 with TRBJ2-3, with 11 bases that match TRBD2. Germline trimming cut 0 bases from V and 11 bases from J; bases unmatched to any gene: 4. This CDR3 contains 14 residues. Germline CDR1 reads SGHVS; CDR2 reads FQNEAQ.

The J gene is TRBJ2-3, the V gene TRBV5-4; D possibly corresponds to TRBD2 (6 bases). V was trimmed by 3 bases and J by 5 bases, leaving 13 bases between them. The CDR3 covers 14 residues. The germline V gene encodes CDR1 SGHNT and CDR2 YYREEE (reference sequence). The CDR3 loop is CASSSGLEEDTQYF. The CDR3 bases are TGTGCCAGCAGCTCGGGACTCGAGGAAGATACGCAGTATTTT. Complete variable domain (other parts from reference TRBV5-4 and TRBJ2-3): ETGVTQSPTHLIKTRGQQVTLRCSSQSGHNTVSWYQQALGQGPQFIFQYYREEENGRGNFPPRFSGLQFPNYSSELNVNALELDDSALYLCASSSGLEEDTQYFGPGTRLTVL.

The CDR3 DNA reads TGTGCCAGCAGCATAGCCGCATACAACCAAGAGACCCAGTACTTC. It encodes CASSIAAYNQETQYF. This chain connects TRBV4-2 to TRBJ2-5, with D hard to call. Germline CDR1 LGHNA, CDR2 YNFKEQ. V lost 5 bases and J 0 bases, leaving 13 bases between the germline ends. The CDR3 loop spans 15 amino acids.

This chain joins TRBV5-1 and TRBJ1-4; TRBD1 matches 8 bases. Germline lookup yields CDR1 SGHRS and CDR2 YFSETQ. V shed 0 bases, J shed 11 bases, and the junction held 6 bases outside the gene matches. The CDR3 has 14 amino acids. CDR3 sequence: CASSLETGGEKLFF. CDR3 in DNA: TGCGCCAGCAGCTTGGAAACAGGGGGAGAGAAACTGTTTTTT.

V gene TRBV2 combines with J gene TRBJ2-2; 8 bases line up with TRBD1. The V segment lost 6 bases and the J segment 4 bases; nucleotides outside the gene matches: 10. Germline CDR1 reads SNHLY; CDR2 reads FYNNEI. The CDR3 covers 16 residues. In DNA, the CDR3 is TGTGCCAGCAGGGGGGACAGGTTCCTTATCACCGGGGAGCTGTTTTTT. Amino acid sequence: CASRGDRFLITGELFF.

This clone was seen a handful of times. The gene calls are TRBV7-9 and TRBJ2-1; TRBD1 is a possible D gene (6 bases). The V gene lost 4 bases and the J gene lost 7 bases, with 20 bases spanning the gap. The CDR3 spans 16 residues. The V gene's germline CDR1 is SEHNR and CDR2 FQNEAQ (reference sequence). DNA for the CDR3: TGTGCCAGCAGCTCCCACAGGGTAATGGAGTCGAATGAGCAGTTCTTC. It specifies CASSSHRVMESNEQFF.

V and J are TRBV27 and TRBJ2-3, with a tentative D call TRBD2 (6 bases). The CDR3 is 15 residues long. V was pared by 5 bases and J by 5 bases, with 17 bases between. Germline V gene lookup returns CDR1 MNHEY and CDR2 SMNVEV (reference sequence). CDR3 bases: TGTGCCAGCAGTCGTCTGGCGGGGCGGGGAGATACGCAGTATTTT. It encodes CASSRLAGRGDTQYF.

The chain uses TRBV7-2 and TRBJ1-1; a weak D match, TRBD1 (5 bases). The CDR3 totals 15 residues. Germline V gene sequence: CDR1 SGHTA, CDR2 FQGNSA. Trimming stripped 1 base from V and 9 bases from J, with 18 bases between. The CDR3 loop reads CASSLDSVRAGKAFF. DNA for the CDR3: TGTGCCAGCAGCTTAGATTCGGTCAGGGCTGGGAAAGCTTTCTTT.

The chain uses TRBV7-6 and TRBJ2-6, with TRBD1 identical over 8 bases. Germline trimming cut 1 base from V and 0 bases from J; bases unmatched to any gene: 14. CDR1 is SGHVS and CDR2 is FNYEAQ in the germline V gene. The CDR3 consists of 21 residues. DNA of the CDR3: TGTGCCAGCAGCTTAGGGTGGAGGGCGACAGGGGCCCCCTCTGGGGCCAACGTCCTGACTTTC. Protein sequence: CASSLGWRATGAPSGANVLTF.

The V call is TRBV28, the J call TRBJ1-5; no clear D. Trimming removed 2 bases from V and 3 bases from J, with 5 bases in between. The V gene's germline CDR1 is MDHEN and CDR2 SYDVKM. CDR3 length: 13 amino acids. The CDR3 coding sequence is TGTGCCAGCAGTTTAATCGTCAATCAGCCCCAGCATTTT. It yields the protein CASSLIVNQPQHF.

The V gene is TRBV2, the J gene TRBJ2-3; 9 positions agree with TRBD2. Germline V CDR1 and CDR2: SNHLY, FYNNEI. V dropped 7 bases and J dropped 4; count of bases not matched to a gene: 24. The CDR3 runs 20 residues. The CDR3 sequence is CASIGGPGASGVPDPDTQYF. CDR3 nucleotide sequence: TGTGCCAGCATTGGTGGACCTGGGGCTAGCGGGGTACCCGACCCAGATACGCAGTATTTT.

This clone was detected only once. The CDR3 DNA is TGTGCCAGCAGCCGAAGCGGGGGGGCCTCTAATGAGCAGTTCTTC. This gives the protein CASSRSGGASNEQFF. The rearrangement joins TRBV7-6 to TRBJ2-1, with 10 bases aligning to TRBD2. In germline, CDR1 is SGHVS, CDR2 FNYEAQ. The junction had 8 bases not matched to a gene; V was cut back by 5 bases and J by 7 bases. The CDR3 has 15 amino acids.

The chain employs TRBV28 and TRBJ2-2; 10 positions agree with TRBD2. The length of the CDR3 is 17 residues. CDR1 is MDHEN, CDR2 SYDVKM, per germline. J gave up 1 base and V 6 bases, and 8 bases lay outside the gene matches. The CDR3 spells CASRLPTSGENTGELFF. The DNA of the CDR3 is TGTGCCAGCAGACTACCTACTAGCGGGGAGAACACCGGGGAGCTGTTTTTT.

V is TRBV19 and J is TRBJ1-6; weak D call: TRBD1 (5 bases). Trimming removed 5 bases from V and 8 bases from J, with 13 bases in between. The CDR3 has 14 amino acids. CDR1 is LNHDA and CDR2 is SQIVND in the germline V gene (reference sequence). The CDR3 sequence: CASSDQGLDSPLHF. CDR3 DNA sequence: TGTGCCAGTAGTGATCAGGGTCTGGATTCACCCCTCCACTTT.

In its sample, this clone was seen a few times. In nucleotides, the CDR3 is TGTGCCAGCAGCGGGGACAGAACCGGAAACACCATATATTTT. It codes for CASSGDRTGNTIYF. V gene TRBV9 combines with J gene TRBJ1-3; 7 bases fit TRBD1. The junction had 4 bases not matched to a gene; V was cut back by 3 bases and J by 4 bases. The CDR3 has 14 amino acids. CDR1 SGDLS and CDR2 YYNGEE come from the germline V gene.

The chain recombines TRBV30 with TRBJ1-1; TRBD1 might be the D (5 bases). The germline V gene has CDR1 GTSNPN and CDR2 SVGIG (reference sequence). Between the trimmed V and J ends, which lost 1 base and 3 bases, there was a span of 12 bases. There are 14 residues in the CDR3. The CDR3 protein is CAWSGSQGYTEAFF. CDR3 coding DNA: TGTGCCTGGAGTGGATCCCAGGGATACACTGAAGCTTTCTTT.

This clone was recorded once. The chain uses TRBV5-5 and TRBJ1-1; tentatively, D is TRBD1 (6 bases). The germline V gene has CDR1 SGHKS and CDR2 YYEKEE (reference sequence). Trimming cost V 6 bases and J 2 bases, with 14 bases left between them. The length of the CDR3 is 14 residues. The CDR3 bases are TGTGCCAGCACCCGGGACAACCTCAACACTGAAGCTTTCTTT. Protein: CASTRDNLNTEAFF. Complete variable domain (other parts from reference TRBV5-5 and TRBJ1-1): DAGVTQSPTHLIKTRGQQVTLRCSPISGHKSVSWYQQVLGQGPQFIFQYYEKEERGRGNFPDRFSARQFPNYSSELNVNALLLGDSALYLCASTRDNLNTEAFFGQGTRLTVV.

The V and J genes are TRBV5-6 and TRBJ1-1, with D possibly being TRBD1 (6 bases). With 4 bases removed from V and 4 bases from J, the gap between germline ends came to 20 bases. The length of the CDR3 is 16 residues. Germline V gives CDR1 SGHDT, CDR2 YYEEEE. In nucleotides, the CDR3 is TGTGCCAGCAGCCAACCGGGACAAATGGGGGCCACTGAAGCTTTCTTT. Protein product: CASSQPGQMGATEAFF.

This clone appeared a single time. The chain recombines TRBV5-1 with TRBJ2-1, with a weak D call TRBD2 (5 bases). The CDR3 spans 17 residues. Germline V CDR1 and CDR2: SGHRS, YFSETQ. V lost 1 base and J 3 bases, leaving 17 bases between the germline ends. The CDR3 here is CASSLYRLAKNYNEQFF. CDR3 nucleotides: TGCGCCAGCAGCTTGTATCGTCTAGCTAAGAACTACAATGAGCAGTTCTTC.

The chain employs TRBV6-1 and TRBJ2-4; 9 bases agree with TRBD2. The V gene end was trimmed by 4 bases and the J gene end by 0 bases; junction bases not matched to a gene: 7. CDR1 MNHNS and CDR2 SASEGT come from the germline V gene. The CDR3 is made up of 17 amino acids. The CDR3 nucleotides read TGTGCCAGCAGTGTGTGGCTAGCGGGGATAGCCAAAAACATTCAGTACTTC. This encodes CASSVWLAGIAKNIQYF.

V usage is TRBV5-1 and J usage is TRBJ2-2, with 16 positions matching TRBD2. V lost 4 bases and J lost 5; bases outside the gene matches: 8. The CDR3 is 18 residues long. Germline CDR1 is SGHRS and CDR2 is YFSETQ. CDR3 residues: CASSAGTSGGARTGELFF. The DNA for the CDR3 is TGCGCCAGCAGCGCCGGGACTAGCGGGGGGGCCCGGACCGGGGAGCTGTTTTTT.

This clone turned up a few times. The genes are TRBV9 and TRBJ2-6; 7 positions agree with TRBD2. V shed 4 bases, J shed 0 bases, and the junction held 7 bases outside the gene matches. There are 17 residues in the CDR3. Per germline, CDR1 SGDLS and CDR2 YYNGEE. The CDR3 DNA reads TGTGCCAGCAGCCCATGGGGGGGTCCCTCTGGGGCCAACGTCCTGACTTTC. Protein: CASSPWGGPSGANVLTF.

The chain couples TRBV11-3 to TRBJ2-1, with D unclear. V dropped 5 bases and J dropped 2 bases, with 13 bases sitting between them. The CDR3 loop spans 15 amino acids. From germline, CDR1 is SGHNT and CDR2 YENEEA. This chain's CDR3 is CASSPIDSPYNEQFF. In nucleotides, the CDR3 is TGTGCCAGCAGCCCGATTGACTCACCCTACAATGAGCAGTTCTTC.

The gene calls are TRBV9 and TRBJ2-5, with TRBD2 matching 12 bases. CDR3 length: 16 amino acids. Trimming removed 3 bases from V and 2 bases from J; junction bases left unmatched: 5. Germline lookup yields CDR1 SGDLS and CDR2 YYNGEE. This chain's CDR3 is CASSEPGLAGQETQYF. The CDR3, as DNA: TGTGCCAGCAGCGAGCCCGGACTAGCGGGACAAGAGACCCAGTACTTC.

This clone was seen once. The CDR3 loop reads CASSQETTASEQYF. The CDR3 nucleotides are TGTGCCAGCAGCCAAGAGACTACCGCCAGCGAGCAGTACTTC. The chain carries TRBV4-2 and TRBJ2-7; D perhaps matches TRBD2 (5 bases). The length of the CDR3 is 14 residues. Trimming pared 0 bases from V and 6 bases from J, leaving 12 bases between. Germline-derived CDR1 and CDR2 are LGHNA and YNFKEQ.

The chain uses TRBV5-1 and TRBJ1-1; D is perhaps TRBD1 (5 bases). Per germline, CDR1 SGHRS and CDR2 YFSETQ. CDR3 size: 14 residues. V dropped 5 bases and J dropped 1 base, with 12 bases sitting between them. CDR3 nucleotides: TGCGCCAGCAGTACGGACGGACAGAACACTGAAGCTTTCTTT. It codes for CASSTDGQNTEAFF.